This TCR beta chain was sequenced during a study of vaccination and CD4 T cells after COVID-19. About the research overall: Comprising six males and four females, the convalescent participants counted two Hispanic individuals among them. Post-vaccine sampling followed dose two by a median roughly 76 days (range 14 to 241). General study points: Convalescent patients displayed a median approximately 90% of reactive clones emerging only post-vaccination. Convalescent patients had 304 of 307 vaccine-specific clones showing spike mono-reactivity.

TCRdb re-analysed the PCR reads in MiXCR, keeping a single row per CDR3 protein. Of about 22,000 distinct CDR3 sequences listed, more than 45% are singletons. Concerning this clonotype itself: As yet, its antigen is unknown.

The germline V gene has CDR1 DFQATT and CDR2 SNEGSKA (reference sequence). There are 13 residues in the CDR3. J lost 0 bases, V lost 6 bases, and 5 bases had no gene match. This sequence was found in a human donor who had recovered from COVID-19. The rearrangement links TRBV20-1 to TRBJ2-7; 7 bases fit TRBD2. Sequences were derived from CD4+ T cells from blood, sampled before SARS-CoV-2 vaccination. The DNA for the CDR3 is TGCAGTGCAAAGACGGGAGGCTCCTACGAGCAGTACTTC. This encodes CSAKTGGSYEQYF.